This T cell receptor beta chain was sequenced in a study of shared clonotypes between healthy human individuals. Several immunoSEQ 96-well plates shared each subset's DNA, each plate a replicate. Produced via immunoSEQ multiplex PCR; TCRdb's table is partial and in-frame only. The sample has roughly 1 million clones; under 80% are singletons. Concerning this clone itself: Other nucleotide sequences from this sample produce the same CDR3.

Germline V gene lookup returns CDR1 GTSNPN and CDR2 SVGIG (reference sequence). The V gene lost 3 bases and the J gene lost 11 bases, with 14 bases spanning the gap. CDR3 length: 11 residues. The chain is built from TRBV30 and TRBJ2-7, with D possibly being TRBD1 or TRBD2 (6 bases each). The sample comprised memory CD4+ T cells sorted from blood. Stated subset: CD45RA-negative fraction. The receptor was isolated from a man aged 18-30 years in good health. The CDR3 nucleotides read TGTGCCTGGAGACAGGAGGAGGGGGAGTACTTC. The encoded protein is CAWRQEEGEYF.